This T cell receptor beta chain was identified during a study of blood T cells in healthy people across ages. Sample-barcoded 5' priming and a J-beta primer mix drove a second PCR of about 7 to 11 cycles. TCRdb itself ran the 5' RACE reads through MiXCR, one entry per CDR3 protein. The sample contains about 730,000 distinct CDR3 sequences, about 40% of which appear only once. This clonotype occurred a few times. Caucasian, healthy and from Russia, the donors were aged between about 6 and 100. The CDR3 has 14 amino acids. The V segment lost 4 bases and the J segment 4 bases; nucleotides outside the gene matches: 7. Germline V gene sequence: CDR1 SQVTM, CDR2 ANQGSEA.

J is TRBJ1-1 and V is TRBV29-1, with TRBD1 identical over 9 bases. This receptor was taken from a woman aged 60-75 years in good health. The sequencing sample was made of blood. The CDR3 DNA sequence: TGCAGCGTTGGAGACAGGGGGGGGACCACTGAAGCTTTCTTT. Protein sequence: CSVGDRGGTTEAFF.